This T cell receptor (beta chain) comes out of a study of CD8+CD57+ T cells in acquired aplastic anemia. The V gene lost 1 base and the J gene lost 3 bases, with 11 bases spanning the gap. This CDR3 region has 15 residues. Germline values: CDR1 SGDLS, CDR2 YYNGEE. The table lists this clonotype with many counts. An expansion of CD8+CD57+ cells by flow cytometry had been shown in patients chosen for sequencing. CDR3 and TCR beta VDJ profiling relied on genomic DNA as the template. TCRdb recomputed calls from the reads with MiXCR, one row per CDR3 protein. The table lists around 500,000 distinct CDR3 sequences, more than 25% of them singletons, with nearly 0.85% in the top ten.

The chain couples TRBV9 to TRBJ1-5; D unresolved. This sequence was found in a human donor with aplastic anemia. What was sequenced was sorted CD4+, CD8+, or CD8+CD57+ T cells (not recorded which) from PBMCs. This chain's CDR3 is CASSVSAVYNQPQHF. Written as DNA, the CDR3 is TGTGCCAGCAGCGTAAGTGCCGTCTACAATCAGCCCCAGCATTTT.